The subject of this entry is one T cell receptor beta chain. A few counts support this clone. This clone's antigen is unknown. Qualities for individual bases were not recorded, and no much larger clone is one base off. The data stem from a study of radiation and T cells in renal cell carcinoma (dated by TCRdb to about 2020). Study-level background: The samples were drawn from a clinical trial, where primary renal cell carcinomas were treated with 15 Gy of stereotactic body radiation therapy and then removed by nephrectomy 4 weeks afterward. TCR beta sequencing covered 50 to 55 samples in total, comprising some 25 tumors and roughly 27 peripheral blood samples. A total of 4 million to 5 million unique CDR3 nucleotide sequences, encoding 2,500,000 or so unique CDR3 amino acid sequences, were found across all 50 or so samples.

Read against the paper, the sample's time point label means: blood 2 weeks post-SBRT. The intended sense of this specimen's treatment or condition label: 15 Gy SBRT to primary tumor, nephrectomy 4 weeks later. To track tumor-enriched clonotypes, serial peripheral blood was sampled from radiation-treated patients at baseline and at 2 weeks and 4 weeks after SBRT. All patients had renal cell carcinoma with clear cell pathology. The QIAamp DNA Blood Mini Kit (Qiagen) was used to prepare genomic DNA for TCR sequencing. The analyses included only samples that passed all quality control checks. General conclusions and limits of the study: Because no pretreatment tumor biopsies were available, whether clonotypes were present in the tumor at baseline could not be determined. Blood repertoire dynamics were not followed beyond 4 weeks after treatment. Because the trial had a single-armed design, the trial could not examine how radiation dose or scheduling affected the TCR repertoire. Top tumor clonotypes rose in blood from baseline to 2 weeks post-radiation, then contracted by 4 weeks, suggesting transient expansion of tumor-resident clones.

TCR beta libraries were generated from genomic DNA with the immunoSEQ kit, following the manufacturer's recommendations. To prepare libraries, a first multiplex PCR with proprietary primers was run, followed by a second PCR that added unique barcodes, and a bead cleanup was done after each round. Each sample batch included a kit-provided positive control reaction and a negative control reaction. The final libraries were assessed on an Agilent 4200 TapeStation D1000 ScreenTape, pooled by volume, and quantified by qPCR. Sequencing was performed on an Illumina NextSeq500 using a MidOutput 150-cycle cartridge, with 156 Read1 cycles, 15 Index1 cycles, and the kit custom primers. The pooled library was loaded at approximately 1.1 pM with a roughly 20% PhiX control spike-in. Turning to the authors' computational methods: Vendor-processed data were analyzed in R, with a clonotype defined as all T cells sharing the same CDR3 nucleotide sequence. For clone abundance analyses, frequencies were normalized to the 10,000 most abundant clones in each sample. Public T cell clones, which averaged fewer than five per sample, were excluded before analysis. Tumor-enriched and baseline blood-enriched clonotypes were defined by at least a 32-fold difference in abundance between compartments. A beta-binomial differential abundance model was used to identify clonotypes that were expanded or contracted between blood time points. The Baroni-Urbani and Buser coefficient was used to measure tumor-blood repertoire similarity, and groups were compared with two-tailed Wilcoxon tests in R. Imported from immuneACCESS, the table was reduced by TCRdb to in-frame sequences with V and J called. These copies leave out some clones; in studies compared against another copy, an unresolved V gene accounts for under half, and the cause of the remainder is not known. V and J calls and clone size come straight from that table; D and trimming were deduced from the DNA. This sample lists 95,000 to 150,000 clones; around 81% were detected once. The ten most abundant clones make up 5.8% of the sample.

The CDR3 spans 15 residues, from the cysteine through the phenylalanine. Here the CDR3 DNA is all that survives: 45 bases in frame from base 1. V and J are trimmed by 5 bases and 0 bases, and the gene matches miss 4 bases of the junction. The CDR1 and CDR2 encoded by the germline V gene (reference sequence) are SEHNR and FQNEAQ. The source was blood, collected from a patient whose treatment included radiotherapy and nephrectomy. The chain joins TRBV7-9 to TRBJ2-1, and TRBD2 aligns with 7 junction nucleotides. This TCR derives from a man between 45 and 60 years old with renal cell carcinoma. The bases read TGTGCCAGCAGCGAGCGGGGAAGCTCCTACAATGAGCAGTTCTTC. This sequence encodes CASSERGSSYNEQFF.